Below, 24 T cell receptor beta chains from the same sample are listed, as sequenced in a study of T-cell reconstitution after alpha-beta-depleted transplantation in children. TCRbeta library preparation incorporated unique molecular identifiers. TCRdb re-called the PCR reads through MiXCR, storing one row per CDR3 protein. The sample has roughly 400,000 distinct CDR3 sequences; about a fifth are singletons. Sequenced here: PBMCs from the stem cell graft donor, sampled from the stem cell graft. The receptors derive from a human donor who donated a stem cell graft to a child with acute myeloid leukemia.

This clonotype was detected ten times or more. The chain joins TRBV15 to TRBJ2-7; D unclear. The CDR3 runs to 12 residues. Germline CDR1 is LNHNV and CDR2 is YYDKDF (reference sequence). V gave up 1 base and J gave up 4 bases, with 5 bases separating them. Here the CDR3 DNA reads TGTGCCACCAGCAGAGGAGGATACGAGCAGTACTTC. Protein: CATSRGGYEQYF.

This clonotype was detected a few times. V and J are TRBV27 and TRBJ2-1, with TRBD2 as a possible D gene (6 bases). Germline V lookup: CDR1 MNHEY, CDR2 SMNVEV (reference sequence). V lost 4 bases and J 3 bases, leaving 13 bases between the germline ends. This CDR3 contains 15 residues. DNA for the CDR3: TGTGCCAGCAGTTCTCAGGGACTCCTCTACAATGAGCAGTTCTTC. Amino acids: CASSSQGLLYNEQFF.

In DNA form, the CDR3 reads TGCGCCAGCAGCCGGAATGGACAGGGGAACACTGAAGCTTTCTTT. This translates into CASSRNGQGNTEAFF. This chain connects TRBV4-1 to TRBJ1-1; 8 nucleotides align to TRBD1. From germline, CDR1 is MGHRA and CDR2 YSYEKL. After removal of 4 bases from V and 1 base from J, the junction contained 5 bases not matched to a gene. The CDR3 runs to 15 residues.

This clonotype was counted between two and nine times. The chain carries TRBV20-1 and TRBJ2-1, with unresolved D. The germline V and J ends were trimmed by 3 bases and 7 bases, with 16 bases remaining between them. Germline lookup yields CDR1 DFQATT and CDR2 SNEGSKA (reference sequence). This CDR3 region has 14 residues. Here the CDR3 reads CSARAAALGNEQFF. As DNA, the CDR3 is TGCAGTGCTAGGGCGGCCGCGCTGGGGAATGAGCAGTTCTTC.

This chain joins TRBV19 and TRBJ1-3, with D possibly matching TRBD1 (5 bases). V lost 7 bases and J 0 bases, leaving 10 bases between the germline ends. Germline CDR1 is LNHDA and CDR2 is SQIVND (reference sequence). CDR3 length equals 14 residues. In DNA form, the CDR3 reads TGTGCCAGTACTCCACAGGTCTCTGGAAACACCATATATTTT. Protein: CASTPQVSGNTIYF.

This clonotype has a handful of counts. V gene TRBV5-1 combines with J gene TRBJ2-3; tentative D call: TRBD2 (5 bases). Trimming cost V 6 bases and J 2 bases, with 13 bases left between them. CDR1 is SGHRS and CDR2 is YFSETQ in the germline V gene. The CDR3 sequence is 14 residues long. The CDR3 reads CASTSGGVTDTQYF. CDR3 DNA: TGCGCCAGCACCAGCGGTGGAGTCACAGATACGCAGTATTTT.

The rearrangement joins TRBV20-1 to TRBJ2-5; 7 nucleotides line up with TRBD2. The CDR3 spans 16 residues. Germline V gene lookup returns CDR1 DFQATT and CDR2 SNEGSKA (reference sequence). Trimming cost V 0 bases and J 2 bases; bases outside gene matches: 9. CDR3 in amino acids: CSARDSLAVYQETQYF. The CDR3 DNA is TGCAGTGCTAGAGATTCGCTAGCGGTGTATCAAGAGACCCAGTACTTC.

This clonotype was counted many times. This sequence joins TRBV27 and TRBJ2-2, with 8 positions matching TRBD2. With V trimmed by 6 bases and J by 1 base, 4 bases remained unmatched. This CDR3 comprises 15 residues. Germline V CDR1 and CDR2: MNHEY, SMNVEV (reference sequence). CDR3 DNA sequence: TGTGCCAGCAGGAACAGCGGGAGGAACACCGGGGAGCTGTTTTTT. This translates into CASRNSGRNTGELFF.

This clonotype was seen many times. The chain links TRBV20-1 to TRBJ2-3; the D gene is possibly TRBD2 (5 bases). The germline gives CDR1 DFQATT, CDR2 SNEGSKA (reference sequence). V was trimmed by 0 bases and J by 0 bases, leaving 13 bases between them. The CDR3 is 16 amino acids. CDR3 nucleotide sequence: TGCAGTGCTAGAGATTACGCGGGCCTTAGCACAGATACGCAGTATTTT. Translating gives CSARDYAGLSTDTQYF.

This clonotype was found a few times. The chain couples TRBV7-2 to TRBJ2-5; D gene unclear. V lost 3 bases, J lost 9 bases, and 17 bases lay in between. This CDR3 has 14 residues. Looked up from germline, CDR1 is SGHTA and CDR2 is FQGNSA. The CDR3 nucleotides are TGTGCCAGCAGCTTTAATTCTGTTGGCTTTCCCCAGTACTTC. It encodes CASSFNSVGFPQYF.

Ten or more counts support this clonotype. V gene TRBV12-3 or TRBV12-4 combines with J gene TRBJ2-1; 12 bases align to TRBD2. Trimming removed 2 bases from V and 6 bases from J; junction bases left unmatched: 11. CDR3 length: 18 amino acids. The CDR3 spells CASSLTLAGGPGSNEQFF. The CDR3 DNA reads TGTGCCAGCAGTTTAACTCTAGCGGGAGGGCCGGGCTCCAATGAGCAGTTCTTC.

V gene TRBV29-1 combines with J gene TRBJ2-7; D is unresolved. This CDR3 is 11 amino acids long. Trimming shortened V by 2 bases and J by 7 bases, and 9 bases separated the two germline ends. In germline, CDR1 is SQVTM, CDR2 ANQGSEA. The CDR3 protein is CSVESLAEQYF. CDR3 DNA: TGCAGCGTTGAATCCCTGGCGGAGCAGTACTTC.

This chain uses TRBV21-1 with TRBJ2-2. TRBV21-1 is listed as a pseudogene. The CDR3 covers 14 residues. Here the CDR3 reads CASSNRNATGELFF. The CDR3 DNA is TGTGCCAGCAGCAATAGAAATGCCACCGGGGAGCTGTTTTTT.

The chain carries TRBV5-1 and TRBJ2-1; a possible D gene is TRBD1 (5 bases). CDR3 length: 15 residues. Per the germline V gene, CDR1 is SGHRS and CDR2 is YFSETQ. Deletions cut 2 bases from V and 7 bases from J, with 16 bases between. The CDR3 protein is CASSFEETVTNEQFF. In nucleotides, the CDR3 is TGCGCCAGCAGCTTTGAGGAGACAGTTACAAATGAGCAGTTCTTC.

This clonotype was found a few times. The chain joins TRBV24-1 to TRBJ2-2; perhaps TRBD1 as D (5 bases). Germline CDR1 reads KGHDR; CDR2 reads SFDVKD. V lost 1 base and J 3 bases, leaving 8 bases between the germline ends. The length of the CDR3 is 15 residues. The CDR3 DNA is TGTGCCACCAGTGATTTTACCAGGGACACCGGGGAGCTGTTTTTT. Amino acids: CATSDFTRDTGELFF.

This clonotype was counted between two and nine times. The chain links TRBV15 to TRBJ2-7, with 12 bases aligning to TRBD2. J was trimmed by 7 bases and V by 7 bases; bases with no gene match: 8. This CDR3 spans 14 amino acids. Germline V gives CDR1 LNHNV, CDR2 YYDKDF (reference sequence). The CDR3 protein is CATKTSGRSLEQYF. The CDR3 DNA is TGTGCCACCAAGACTAGCGGGAGATCGTTGGAGCAGTACTTC.

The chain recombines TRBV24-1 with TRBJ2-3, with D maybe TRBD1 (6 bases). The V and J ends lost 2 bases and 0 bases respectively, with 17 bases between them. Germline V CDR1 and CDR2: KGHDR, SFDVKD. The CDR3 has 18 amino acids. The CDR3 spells CATSDSRQDYTSTDTQYF. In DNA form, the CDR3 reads TGTGCCACCAGTGATTCACGACAGGATTATACTAGCACAGATACGCAGTATTTT.

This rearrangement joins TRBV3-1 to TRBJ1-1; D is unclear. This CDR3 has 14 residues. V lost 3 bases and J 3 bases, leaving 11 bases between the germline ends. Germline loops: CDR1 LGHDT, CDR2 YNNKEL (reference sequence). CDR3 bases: TGTGCCAGCAGCCAGGCAAAGCTACACACTGAAGCTTTCTTT. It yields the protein CASSQAKLHTEAFF.

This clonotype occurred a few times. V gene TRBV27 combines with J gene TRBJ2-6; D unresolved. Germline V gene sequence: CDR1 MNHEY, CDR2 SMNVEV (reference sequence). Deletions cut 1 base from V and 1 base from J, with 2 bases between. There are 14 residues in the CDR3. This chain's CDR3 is CASSLYSGANVLTF. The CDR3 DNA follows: TGTGCCAGCAGTTTATATTCTGGGGCCAACGTCCTGACTTTC.

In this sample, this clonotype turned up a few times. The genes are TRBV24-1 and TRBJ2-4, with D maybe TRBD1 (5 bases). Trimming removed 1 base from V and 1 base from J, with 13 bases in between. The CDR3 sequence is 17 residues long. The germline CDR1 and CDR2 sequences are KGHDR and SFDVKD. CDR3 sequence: CATSDFLAGKAKNIQYF. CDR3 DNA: TGTGCCACCAGTGATTTTTTGGCAGGGAAGGCCAAAAACATTCAGTACTTC.

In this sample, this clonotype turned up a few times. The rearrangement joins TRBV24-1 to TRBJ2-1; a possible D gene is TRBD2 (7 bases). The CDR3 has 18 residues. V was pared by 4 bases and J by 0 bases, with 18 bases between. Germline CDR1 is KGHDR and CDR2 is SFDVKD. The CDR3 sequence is CATSDPSYGGRSYNEQFF. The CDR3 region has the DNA TGTGCCACCAGTGACCCCTCCTACGGGGGGCGCTCCTACAATGAGCAGTTCTTC.

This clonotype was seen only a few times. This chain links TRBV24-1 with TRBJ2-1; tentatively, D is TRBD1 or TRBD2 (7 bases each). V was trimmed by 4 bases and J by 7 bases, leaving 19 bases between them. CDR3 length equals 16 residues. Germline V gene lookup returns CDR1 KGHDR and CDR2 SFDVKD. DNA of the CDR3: TGTGCCACCAGTGACCCCGGGGAGGGGGCCGGGAATGAGCAGTTCTTC. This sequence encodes CATSDPGEGAGNEQFF.

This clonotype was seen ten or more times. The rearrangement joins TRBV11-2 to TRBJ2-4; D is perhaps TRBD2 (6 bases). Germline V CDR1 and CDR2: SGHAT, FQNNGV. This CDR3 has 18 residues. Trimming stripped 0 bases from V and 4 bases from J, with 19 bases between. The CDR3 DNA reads TGTGCCAGCAGCTTAGACCGTGGGGTAGGGACTGGGAAAAACATTCAGTACTTC. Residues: CASSLDRGVGTGKNIQYF.

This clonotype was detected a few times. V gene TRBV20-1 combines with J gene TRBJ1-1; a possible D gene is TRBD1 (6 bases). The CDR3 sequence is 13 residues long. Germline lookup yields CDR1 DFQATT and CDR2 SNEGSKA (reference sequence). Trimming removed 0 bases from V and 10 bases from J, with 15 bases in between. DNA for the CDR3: TGCAGTGCTAGAGATCGGTGGGGGGCGCGAGCTTTCTTT. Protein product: CSARDRWGARAFF.